The clone carrying this T cell receptor (beta chain) was detected many times. The source of the sample is a study of spatial heterogeneity in lung cancer. The germline V and J ends were trimmed by 5 bases and 4 bases, with 17 bases remaining between them. The CDR3 loop spans 15 amino acids. Germline CDR1 and CDR2: SGHTA and FQGNSA. Time point indicated: sample taken at primary tumor resection. Unsorted tumor, nontumor lung tissue or cryopreserved PBMC supplied the whole RNA. TCRdb reprocessed the 5' RACE reads with MiXCR, giving one entry per CDR3 protein. The sample has about 82,000 distinct CDR3 sequences, roughly an eighth seen once.

The clonotype originates from a male donor with early-stage non-small cell lung cancer. The material sequenced was PBMCs, taken at surgery. V gene TRBV7-2 combines with J gene TRBJ1-2, with D possibly TRBD1 on 6 matching bases. The CDR3 sequence is CASSPPAGEGYGYTF. The CDR3 nucleotides are TGTGCCAGCAGCCCCCCGGCAGGGGAGGGCTATGGCTACACCTTC.